Each of the 6 T cell receptor beta chains below was sequenced from the same sample in a study of cytomegalovirus exposure and HLA in healthy donors. The PCR had 60 Vbeta and 13 Jbeta primers. TCRdb's copy holds only in-frame clones and misses some; the assay was immunoSEQ multiplex PCR. The sample has some 150,000 clones; around three quarters are singletons. The sequencing sample was made of PBMCs. These receptors were obtained from a man in his thirties or forties in good health and CMV-seropositive.

Worth noting for this clone: The sample holds other DNA sequences that translate to the same CDR3. The CDR3 DNA sequence: TGCAGCGTGCCCCGGAGATCCGATACGCAGTATTTT. Amino acids: CSVPRRSDTQYF. V gene TRBV29-1 combines with J gene TRBJ2-3; D is ambiguous. V gave up 6 bases and J gave up 6 bases, with 13 bases separating them. CDR1 SQVTM and CDR2 ANQGSEA come from the germline V gene. The CDR3 consists of 12 residues.

This clone came up a few times. This sequence joins TRBV7-8 and TRBJ1-5, with 7 bases matching TRBD1. After removal of 7 bases from V and 1 base from J, the junction contained 7 bases not matched to a gene. CDR3 size: 15 residues. Germline V gene data show CDR1 as SGHVS and CDR2 as FQNEAQ. The DNA of the CDR3 is TGTGCCAGCAACTCTGGGACAGCGAGCAATCAGCCCCAGCATTTT. This translates into CASNSGTASNQPQHF.

The chain is built from TRBV21-1 and TRBJ1-1. TRBV21-1 is a listed pseudogene. This CDR3 has 16 residues. CDR3 sequence: CASSRWRGRRNTEAFF. The CDR3 DNA follows: TGTGCCAGCAGCCGGTGGCGGGGTCGGAGGAACACTGAAGCTTTCTTT.

The chain uses TRBV30 and TRBJ2-7; 9 nucleotides line up with TRBD1. Per germline, CDR1 GTSNPN and CDR2 SVGIG (reference sequence). The CDR3 runs to 12 residues. Unmatched junction bases numbered 3, after V lost 3 bases and J lost 6 bases. CDR3 bases: TGTGCCTGGAGCGGACAGGGGTTCGAGCAGTACTTC. Its translation: CAWSGQGFEQYF.

This clone was recorded only once. This CDR3 is CSVGTDYEQYF. The CDR3 DNA reads TGCAGCGTTGGGACAGACTACGAGCAGTACTTC. J is TRBJ2-7 and V is TRBV29-1, with D tentatively TRBD1 (6 bases). From germline, CDR1 is SQVTM and CDR2 ANQGSEA. Trimming shortened V by 4 bases and J by 3 bases, and 7 bases separated the two germline ends. This CDR3 is built from 11 residues.

The J gene is TRBJ2-4, the V gene TRBV5-1; TRBD1 matches 10 bases. CDR1 SGHRS and CDR2 YFSETQ come from the germline V gene. V was clipped by 4 bases and J by 1 base; unmatched bases: 8. This CDR3 comprises 17 residues. CDR3 DNA: TGCGCCAGCAGCCAGGATCCGGGACAGGGGGCCAAAAACATTCAGTACTTC. Protein product: CASSQDPGQGAKNIQYF.